The 8 T cell receptor beta chains reported below all come from one sample, sequenced in a study of persistence of HIV-infected CD4 T cells. The immunoSEQ assay was version 4, run in survey mode. The assay was immunoSEQ multiplex PCR, and TCRdb's table has in-frame clones only and misses some. The sample carries tens of thousands of clones, 88% recorded once. Cells were stimulated nonspecifically with anti-CD3/anti-CD28 magnetic beads. Sorting of responding CD4+ T cells relied on upregulated CD40 ligand together with CD69. These receptors are not linked to any known antigen. The starting material was CD4+ T cells sorted from PBMCs after roughly 17-hour stimulation, obtained from a patient who received antiretroviral therapy. These receptors all stem from an adult woman with HIV who was CMV-seropositive.

This clone was recorded only once. The chain employs TRBV5-1 and TRBJ2-3, with D perhaps matching TRBD1 (6 bases). CDR1 is SGHRS, CDR2 YFSETQ, per germline. The CDR3 consists of 16 residues. V gave up 2 bases and J gave up 3 bases, with 16 bases separating them. CDR3: CASSFRSQGGTDTQYF. The CDR3 nucleotides are TGCGCCAGCAGCTTTCGTTCACAGGGTGGAACAGATACGCAGTATTTT.

V usage is TRBV5-1 and J usage is TRBJ1-1; D unresolved. Germline lookup yields CDR1 SGHRS and CDR2 YFSETQ. The V and J ends lost 4 bases and 10 bases respectively, with 20 bases between them. The CDR3 has 14 amino acids. The CDR3 reads CASSLTPGTSVAFF. DNA for the CDR3: TGCGCCAGCAGCCTGACACCGGGAACGAGTGTAGCTTTCTTT.

This chain links TRBV10-3 with TRBJ1-1; no clear D gene. The V end was cut by 7 bases, the J end by 1 base, with 10 bases between. Germline V gene lookup returns CDR1 ENHRY and CDR2 SYGVKD. The length of the CDR3 is 13 residues. The CDR3 sequence: CAIKPTRNTEAFF. CDR3 sequence (DNA): TGTGCCATCAAACCGACAAGGAACACTGAAGCTTTCTTT.

The chain is built from TRBV3-1 (or the pseudogene TRBV3-2) and TRBJ2-7; D not resolved. The CDR3 length is 12 residues. Germline assignment: CDR1 LGHDT and CDR2 YNNKEL (reference sequence). V gave up 0 bases and J gave up 0 bases, with 0 bases separating them. CDR3 sequence: CASSQDSYEQYF. CDR3 bases: TGTGCCAGCAGCCAAGACTCCTACGAGCAGTACTTC.

This chain links TRBV9 with TRBJ2-2, with 13 bases matching TRBD2. V dropped 0 bases and J dropped 5; count of bases not matched to a gene: 7. This CDR3 has 18 residues. Germline CDR1 SGDLS, CDR2 YYNGEE. Here the CDR3 reads CASSVVLAGGPGTGELFF. The CDR3 DNA reads TGTGCCAGCAGCGTAGTACTAGCGGGGGGGCCGGGTACCGGGGAGCTGTTTTTT. Combining the CDR3 with reference TRBV9 and TRBJ2-2 gives the whole variable domain DSGVTQTPKHLITATGQRVTLRCSPRSGDLSVYWYQQSLDQGLQFLIQYYNGEERAKGNILERFSAQQFPDLHSELNLSSLELGDSALYFCASSVVLAGGPGTGELFFGEGSRLTVL.

The chain is built from TRBV27 and TRBJ1-1; D is unresolved. V lost 6 bases, J lost 0 bases, and 11 bases lay in between. The germline CDR1 and CDR2 sequences are MNHEY and SMNVEV (reference sequence). The CDR3 has 14 amino acids. In DNA form, the CDR3 reads TGTGCCAGCAGGGGTTGGGCGTTGAACACTGAAGCTTTCTTT. As protein: CASRGWALNTEAFF.

This clone was seen only once. J is TRBJ1-2 and V is TRBV7-8, with 9 bases matching TRBD1. V lost 7 bases, J lost 11 bases, and 14 bases stayed unmatched. Germline-derived CDR1 and CDR2 are SGHVS and FQNEAQ. This CDR3 contains 14 residues. The CDR3 nucleotides are TGTGCCAGCACCTTCTCACCGACAGGGGGGAGTTACACCTTC. Translating it yields CASTFSPTGGSYTF.

The chain has TRBV21-1 and TRBJ1-6; the table calls TRBD1, which could not be checked here. TRBV21-1 is a listed pseudogene. The CDR3 sequence is 18 residues long. This CDR3 is CASSLGWGRANHNSPLHF. The CDR3 DNA is TGTGCCAGCAGCCTTGGGTGGGGCAGAGCAAACCATAATTCACCCCTCCACTTT.